This T cell receptor beta chain was documented in a study of technical replicates of blood from several donors. Germline loops: CDR1 SGHNT, CDR2 YYREEE (reference sequence). CDR3 size: 17 residues. V gave up 4 bases and J gave up 9 bases, with 23 bases separating them. Here immunoSEQ multiplex PCR was the method, and the copy in TCRdb shows in-frame clones only, minus some. The sample holds about 66,000 clones, about 89% seen once. This clone was detected only once. Sequencing used PBMCs. The chain is built from TRBV5-4 and TRBJ1-6, with D perhaps TRBD1 (5 bases). The receptor's source is a human donor in good health. Some clones in this sample may be carry-over from other donors' samples. DNA of the CDR3: TGTGCCAGCAGCGCCCGGGGCCGGGGGGACGGTTCTTCACCCCTCCACTTT. Amino acid sequence: CASSARGRGDGSSPLHF.